This T cell receptor (beta chain) was found in a study of cytomegalovirus exposure and HLA in healthy donors. Across the study: Of over 350 genotyped donors, 81% grouped in the Caucasian-associated ancestry cluster. Findings of the study overall: TCR association rates varied by HLA locus in a later analysis, with DRB1 highest and HLA-C lowest.

The primer mix had 60 Vbeta and 13 Jbeta primers. The repertoire was sequenced with immunoSEQ multiplex PCR; TCRdb's copy has only in-frame clones and lacks some. This table has 110,000 or so clones, 78% appearing once. A note on this clone: The antigen remains unidentified.

This CDR3 has 15 amino acids. The germline V and J ends were trimmed by 0 bases and 0 bases, with 8 bases remaining between them. The germline V gene has CDR1 LGHNA and CDR2 YSLEER. This receptor was obtained from a man aged 25-45 years in good health and CMV-seronegative. Sequenced sample: PBMCs. V gene TRBV4-3 combines with J gene TRBJ1-1; D might be TRBD1 (5 bases). For the CDR3, the DNA is TGCGCCAGCAGCCAAGACGGACACATGAACACTGAAGCTTTCTTT. It codes for CASSQDGHMNTEAFF.